The 19 T cell receptor beta chains listed next were all sequenced from one sample in a study of T cell clonality in common variable immunodeficiency. For these receptors, no antigen is known. Clones were read by immunoSEQ multiplex PCR, and TCRdb kept only the in-frame ones, dropping some. The data list about 16,000 clones, none observed once; 14% falls to the top ten. Regarding the study as a whole: Common variable immunodeficiency TCR beta sequences reportedly had fewer deletions and N-nucleotide insertions.

Sequenced input: peripheral blood mononuclear cells. These receptors all stem from a human donor with common variable immunodeficiency.

As regards this clone: Sequencing ends 3 residues short of the CDR3 end; the germline J gene provides the rest. The V and J genes are TRBV20-1 and TRBJ2-7; 11 positions match TRBD2. The CDR3 loop spans 17 amino acids. V was pared by 1 base and J by 0 bases, with 8 bases of the junction left unmatched. Germline-derived CDR1 and CDR2 are DFQATT and SNEGSKA (reference sequence). Here the CDR3 reads CSARATAGLAVSYEQYF. CDR3 DNA, as far as it was read: TGCAGTGCTAGAGCCACCGCGGGACTAGCGGTCTCCTACGAG.

Comment on this clone: The DNA ends 3 residues before the CDR3 does, and the rest of the CDR3 is filled in from the germline J gene. The genes are TRBV19 and TRBJ2-7; 7 bases align to TRBD1. This CDR3 contains 14 residues. Trimming took 1 base from V and 2 from J; bases not matched to a gene: 2. Germline V gives CDR1 LNHDA, CDR2 SQIVND (reference sequence). CDR3 sequence reads: CASSIGQGAYEQYF. The sequenced CDR3 bases are TGTGCCAGTAGTATAGGGCAGGGGGCCTACGAG. The whole variable domain, remainder taken from reference TRBV19 and TRBJ2-7, is DGGITQSPKYLFRKEGQNVTLSCEQNLNHDAMYWYRQDPGQGLRLIYYSQIVNDFQKGDIAEGYSVSREKKESFPLTVTSAQKNPTAFYLCASSIGQGAYEQYFGPGTRLTVT.

This clone was detected many times. The CDR3 DNA, read in part, is TGCAGCGTTGTACAGCCCGGCTATGAA. Translating it yields CSVVQPGYE. The entire CDR3 protein reads CSVVQPGYEAFF. The J gene is TRBJ1-1, the V gene TRBV29-1; unclear D gene. The read ends 3 residues before the CDR3 terminus; that terminus is restored from the germline J gene. Trimming removed 4 bases from V and 7 bases from J, with 13 bases in between. Germline CDR1 is SQVTM and CDR2 is ANQGSEA. CDR3 length: 12 residues.

This clone was picked up many times. The CDR3 end is not reached by the read, which stops 3 residues before it; the germline J gene fills it in. The chain carries TRBV19 and TRBJ1-1; a possible D gene is TRBD1 (5 bases). The germline V gene has CDR1 LNHDA and CDR2 SQIVND (reference sequence). Trimming stripped 8 bases from V and 5 bases from J, with 18 bases between. The CDR3 spans 14 residues. CDR3 bases read: TGTGCCAGTTGCGTCCGAGGGGTTGGGACTGAA. This sequence encodes CASCVRGVGTE. The full CDR3 protein reads CASCVRGVGTEAFF.

In this sample, this clone turned up a few times. From the germline J gene comes the end of the CDR3, since the read stops 3 residues before it. J is TRBJ2-3 and V is TRBV18; the D is unclear. CDR1 and CDR2 (germline): KGHSH, LQKENI. V lost 3 bases to trimming and J lost 0 bases, with 10 bases between them. This CDR3 has 15 residues. The CDR3 bases that were read are TGTGCCAGCTCACCTCTCGTAACTAGCACAGATACG. It is translated as CASSPLVTSTDT. The CDR3 as a whole reads CASSPLVTSTDTQYF.

This clone showed up just a few times. The read terminates 3 residues before the CDR3 end, so the remaining end is supplied by the germline J gene. The rearrangement uses TRBV18 and TRBJ2-7; D possibly corresponds to TRBD1 (5 bases). Germline loops: CDR1 KGHSH, CDR2 LQKENI. This CDR3 contains 16 residues. V gave up 3 bases and J gave up 5 bases, with 20 bases separating them. Partial CDR3 DNA: TGTGCCAGCTCACCGTATCCCCCCAGGGCCAGTAACGAG. This sequence encodes CASSPYPPRASNE. The whole CDR3 protein is CASSPYPPRASNEQYF. Variable domain in full (rest from reference TRBV18 and TRBJ2-7): NAGVMQNPRHLVRRRGQEARLRCSPMKGHSHVYWYRQLPEEGLKFMVYLQKENIIDESGMPKERFSAEFPKEGPSILRIQQVVRGDSAAYFCASSPYPPRASNEQYFGPGTRLTVT.

This clone has more than one count but fewer than ten. The read stops 3 residues short of the end of the CDR3; the missing end is completed from the germline J gene. The rearrangement joins TRBV19 to TRBJ1-2; the match to TRBD1 covers 11 bases. Per the germline V gene, CDR1 is LNHDA and CDR2 is SQIVND (reference sequence). Trimming at V came to 5 bases and at J to 0 bases, leaving 11 bases not matched to a gene. The CDR3 totals 18 residues. CDR3 bases read: TGTGCCAGTAGTTTCCTTATCGGACAGGGGGCTACTAACTATGGC. It codes for CASSFLIGQGATNYG. The full CDR3 protein reads CASSFLIGQGATNYGYTF.

This clone was seen a handful of times. The sequence runs out 3 residues before the end of the CDR3; the remainder is reconstructed from the germline J gene. The chain is built from TRBV6-2 or TRBV6-3 and TRBJ1-2; no clear D. The germline gives CDR1 MNHEY, CDR2 SVGEGT. The CDR3 sequence is 12 residues long. V lost 8 bases and J lost 4, with 11 bases in between. The CDR3 DNA, read in part, is TGTGCCAGCGGGCAGGTACTCTATGGC. It yields the protein CASGQVLYG. The full CDR3 protein reads CASGQVLYGYTF.

This clone occurred many times. The observed sequence ends 3 residues before the CDR3 terminus, with the missing tail filled in from the germline J gene. This chain joins TRBV19 and TRBJ1-2; 9 nucleotides match TRBD1. V lost 3 bases and J lost 7; bases outside the gene matches: 3. The CDR3 is 13 amino acids. The V gene's germline CDR1 is LNHDA and CDR2 SQIVND (reference sequence). CDR3 loop: CASSIPDRGGYTF. The part of the CDR3 DNA that was read is TGTGCCAGTAGTATTCCGGACAGGGGTGGC.

This clone was counted at least ten times. The read ends 3 residues early relative to the CDR3; the germline J gene fills the gap. The rearrangement uses TRBV7-2 and TRBJ2-7; a possible D gene is TRBD1 (7 bases). The CDR3 runs to 14 residues. Germline V gene data show CDR1 as SGHTA and CDR2 as FQGNSA. V was trimmed by 4 bases and J by 1 base, leaving 11 bases between them. This CDR3 is CASSSGGRSYEQYF. CDR3 DNA, as far as it was read: TGTGCCAGCAGCTCAGGGGGGCGGTCCTACGAG.

This clone was seen repeatedly, ten times or more. The read falls 3 residues short of the CDR3 end, and the missing part is taken from the germline J gene. V usage is TRBV5-1 and J usage is TRBJ2-3; D unclear. This CDR3 has 14 amino acids. Germline V gene lookup returns CDR1 SGHRS and CDR2 YFSETQ. The V end was cut by 0 bases, the J end by 4 bases, with 9 bases between. Here the CDR3 reads CASSLAKPPDTQYF. The sequenced CDR3 bases are TGCGCCAGCAGCTTGGCGAAGCCACCAGATACG.

This clone came up many times. Read data end 3 residues before the CDR3 end; the end is taken from the germline J gene. The chain recombines TRBV7-2 with TRBJ2-5; 9 bases are shared with TRBD2. The CDR3 extends over 16 amino acids. V lost 0 bases, J lost 5 bases, and 7 bases stayed unmatched. Germline V gives CDR1 SGHTA, CDR2 FQGNSA. The CDR3 spells CASSLALAGRRETQYF. The sequenced CDR3 bases are TGTGCCAGCAGCTTAGCCCTAGCGGGGCGTCGGGAGACC. The variable domain in full, completed from reference TRBV7-2 and TRBJ2-5, reads GAGVSQSPSNKVTEKGKDVELRCDPISGHTALYWYRQSLGQGLEFLIYFQGNSAPDKSGLPSDRFSAERTGGSVSTLTIQRTQQEDSAVYLCASSLALAGRRETQYFGPGTRLLVL.

A note on this clone: The read is 3 residues too short to cover the CDR3 end, so that end is filled in from the germline J gene. The chain employs TRBV20-1 and TRBJ2-3; a possible D gene is TRBD2 (6 bases). V dropped 3 bases and J dropped 6 bases, with 10 bases sitting between them. The germline V gene has CDR1 DFQATT and CDR2 SNEGSKA (reference sequence). The CDR3 totals 12 residues. CDR3 amino acids: CSASRLADTQYF. The covered CDR3 bases are TGCAGTGCTAGTCGCCTAGCGGATACG.

The sample holds a few counts of this clone. The read finishes 3 residues shy of the CDR3 end, and the germline J gene is used to complete it. The chain is built from TRBV18 and TRBJ2-2, with 15 bases matching TRBD2. Per the germline V gene, CDR1 is KGHSH and CDR2 is LQKENI. J was trimmed by 6 bases and V by 2 bases; bases with no gene match: 10. The CDR3 runs to 19 residues. The CDR3 sequence is CASSPTTGTSGRLAGELFF. CDR3 bases read: TGTGCCAGCTCACCAACTACCGGGACTAGCGGGAGGTTAGCCGGGGAG.

In the case of this clone: The read gets to within 3 residues of the CDR3 end, and the germline J gene fills in the rest. The chain uses TRBV19 and TRBJ1-2; D is undetermined. Per the germline V gene, CDR1 is LNHDA and CDR2 is SQIVND (reference sequence). Trimming removed 5 bases from V and 4 bases from J, with 14 bases in between. CDR3 length: 14 amino acids. CDR3 sequence reads: CASSPTGGRYGYTF. The covered CDR3 bases are TGTGCCAGTAGTCCCACCGGAGGGCGCTATGGC.

This clone appeared many times. Sequencing ends 3 residues short of the CDR3 end; the germline J gene provides the rest. The rearrangement uses TRBV30 and TRBJ2-1; no firm D call. V was trimmed by 6 bases and J by 4 bases, leaving 10 bases between them. Germline lookup yields CDR1 GTSNPN and CDR2 SVGIG (reference sequence). This CDR3 comprises 12 residues. The part of the CDR3 DNA that was read is TGTGCCTGCACCACACTATACAATGAG. It specifies CACTTLYNE. In full, the CDR3 reads CACTTLYNEQFF.

This clone was detected a few times. The read stops 3 residues short of the end of the CDR3; the missing end is completed from the germline J gene. This chain links TRBV6-2 or TRBV6-3 with TRBJ2-7; 15 bases match TRBD2. CDR1 and CDR2 from the germline V gene are MNHEY and SVGEGT. The CDR3 is made up of 16 amino acids. Trimming removed 5 bases from V and 3 bases from J; junction bases left unmatched: 5. The part of the CDR3 DNA that was read is TGTGCCAGCAGTAAAGGGACTAGCGGGAGGAACTACGAG. Translating gives CASSKGTSGRNYE. The entire CDR3 reads CASSKGTSGRNYEQYF.

This clone was detected a few times. The sequenced fragment ends 3 residues before the CDR3 boundary, so the rest is inferred from the germline J gene. The rearrangement links TRBV18 to TRBJ1-2, with D possibly being TRBD1 (5 bases). This CDR3 is built from 13 residues. CDR1 and CDR2 (germline): KGHSH, LQKENI. CDR3 DNA (partial): TGTGCCAGCTCACCGGAAGGGGCGCAGGGC. This encodes CASSPEGAQG. The full-length CDR3 reads as CASSPEGAQGYTF.

This clone was detected a few times. The CDR3 end falls 3 residues outside the read, so it is completed with the germline J gene. The chain recombines TRBV7-9 with TRBJ2-5, with 8 positions matching TRBD2. The V gene's germline CDR1 is SEHNR and CDR2 FQNEAQ (reference sequence). V trimming: 1 base; J trimming: 4 bases; junction bases outside the gene matches: 5. The CDR3 has 15 residues. CDR3 amino acids: CASSLVVAGGETQYF. The part of the CDR3 DNA that was read is TGTGCCAGCAGCTTAGTAGTGGCGGGAGGAGAGACC.